The next 30 T cell receptor beta chains were all read from a single sample in a study of identical twins. One entry per CDR3 protein, called by TCRdb with MiXCR from the 5' RACE reads. Of roughly 720,000 distinct CDR3 sequences listed, about 20% were seen once; the top ten hold less than 15%. These same records also appear under a second study, on T cells expressing NK-cell markers.

Material for sequencing was PBMCs. These receptor sequences come from a woman between 18 and 29 years old in good health.

This clonotype was found a few times. This sequence joins TRBV7-9 and TRBJ2-2; 10 bases line up with TRBD2. V was clipped by 2 bases and J by 4 bases; unmatched bases: 4. Germline V gives CDR1 SEHNR, CDR2 FQNEAQ (reference sequence). The CDR3 has 16 residues. The chain's CDR3 is CASSLTAGGLTGELFF. Written as DNA, the CDR3 is TGTGCCAGCAGCTTAACAGCGGGAGGGCTCACCGGGGAGCTGTTTTTT.

This clonotype was counted at least ten times. The V call is TRBV20-1, the J call TRBJ2-1, with TRBD2 matching 8 bases. Trimming at V came to 4 bases and at J to 2 bases, leaving 4 bases not matched to a gene. The CDR3 extends over 14 amino acids. Germline CDR1 reads DFQATT; CDR2 reads SNEGSKA (reference sequence). In nucleotides, the CDR3 is TGCAGTGCTACAAGCGGGGGCCCCTACAATGAGCAGTTCTTC. This codes for CSATSGGPYNEQFF.

The chain couples TRBV12-3 or TRBV12-4 to TRBJ1-1; TRBD1 might be the D (5 bases). The V end was cut by 7 bases, the J end by 5 bases, with 17 bases between. The CDR3 spans 14 residues. CDR3 nucleotides: TGTGCCAGCACCCAGCTACCTTGGGGGACTGAAGCTTTCTTT. It specifies CASTQLPWGTEAFF.

There are a few counts of this clonotype. This chain joins TRBV10-3 and TRBJ2-5; D gene ambiguous. CDR1 is ENHRY, CDR2 SYGVKD, per germline. V was shortened by 0 bases and J by 2 bases, with 7 bases between the two germline ends. The CDR3 has 14 amino acids. Written as DNA, the CDR3 is TGTGCCATCAGTGAGTCGACATCGCAAGAGACCCAGTACTTC. Translation: CAISESTSQETQYF.

V usage is TRBV5-1 and J usage is TRBJ2-1, with D possibly being TRBD2 (6 bases). The V end lost 0 bases, the J end lost 3 bases, and 10 bases lay between the germline ends. The germline V gene has CDR1 SGHRS and CDR2 YFSETQ. CDR3 length: 15 amino acids. The CDR3 nucleotides are TGCGCCAGCAGCTTGGAAGTGGGGGGCTACAATGAGCAGTTCTTC. Amino acid sequence: CASSLEVGGYNEQFF.

Only a few counts were recorded for this clonotype. The genes are TRBV7-2 and TRBJ2-1, with D possibly TRBD2 on 6 matching bases. The CDR3 runs to 16 residues. Looked up from germline, CDR1 is SGHTA and CDR2 is FQGNSA. V shed 5 bases and J shed 5 bases, with 19 bases lying between them. CDR3: CASSPQWGRLNNEQFF. CDR3 DNA: TGTGCCAGCAGCCCCCAGTGGGGGAGGCTTAACAATGAGCAGTTCTTC.

The V call is TRBV7-2, the J call TRBJ2-7; 10 bases fit TRBD2. V shed 4 bases and J 9 bases; nucleotides not matched to a gene: 6. The CDR3 sequence is 13 residues long. Germline loops: CDR1 SGHTA, CDR2 FQGNSA. DNA for the CDR3: TGTGCCAGCAGCTCCCAGGGGACTAGCGTGCAGTACTTC. Translation: CASSSQGTSVQYF.

This clonotype was counted only a few times. The chain combines TRBV12-3 or TRBV12-4 with TRBJ1-5, with 7 positions matching TRBD1. CDR3 size: 13 residues. The V gene end was trimmed by 5 bases and the J gene end by 5 bases; junction bases not matched to a gene: 3. Written as DNA, the CDR3 is TGTGCCAGCAGTAAACAGGGGTATCAGCCCCAGCATTTT. Translating it yields CASSKQGYQPQHF.

This clonotype was counted only a few times. This chain's CDR3 is CASSAFPNEQYF. The CDR3 nucleotides read TGCGCCAGCAGCGCTTTCCCTAACGAGCAGTACTTC. The chain joins TRBV5-1 to TRBJ2-7; D gene ambiguous. Trimming left V 4 bases short and J 5 bases short, with 10 bases between. Looked up from germline, CDR1 is SGHRS and CDR2 is YFSETQ. CDR3 size: 12 residues.

This clonotype was counted only a few times. This rearrangement joins TRBV12-3 or TRBV12-4 to TRBJ2-1; D gene unclear. The CDR3 length is 12 residues. The ends were cut back, 5 bases at V and 10 bases at J, with 12 bases in the middle. CDR3 DNA: TGTGCCAGCAGTGACGCCCGGTTAGAGCAGTTCTTC. Encoded protein: CASSDARLEQFF.

This clonotype was seen at least ten times. This chain connects TRBV12-3 or TRBV12-4 to TRBJ1-2; D is ambiguous. The CDR3 length is 11 residues. V was clipped by 5 bases and J by 7 bases, with 8 bases between them. DNA for the CDR3: TGTGCCAGCAGTGCGGAGGCTGGCTACACCTTC. Protein product: CASSAEAGYTF.

The chain employs TRBV20-1 and TRBJ2-5; 12 bases are a match to TRBD1. Trimming cost V 2 bases and J 4 bases; bases outside gene matches: 5. This CDR3 contains 15 residues. Germline V gene lookup returns CDR1 DFQATT and CDR2 SNEGSKA (reference sequence). In DNA, the CDR3 is TGCAGTGCTAGACCGGGACAGGGGGCAAGAGAGACCCAGTACTTC. Its translation is CSARPGQGARETQYF.

In this sample, this clonotype turned up a few times. The J gene is TRBJ2-3, the V gene TRBV7-3; D is unclear. Between the trimmed V and J ends, which lost 3 bases and 2 bases, there was a span of 6 bases. From germline, CDR1 is SGHTA and CDR2 FQGTGA. The CDR3 length is 13 residues. The CDR3 region is CASSFGYTDTQYF. Written as DNA, the CDR3 is TGTGCCAGCAGCTTCGGGTACACAGATACGCAGTATTTT. The full variable domain, its missing parts supplied by reference TRBV7-3 and TRBJ2-3, is GAGVSQTPSNKVTEKGKYVELRCDPISGHTALYWYRQSLGQGPEFLIYFQGTGAADDSGLPNDRFFAVRPEGSVSTLKIQRTERGDSAVYLCASSFGYTDTQYFGPGTRLTVL.

This chain joins TRBV3-1 and TRBJ2-1, with 11 bases fitting TRBD2. The germline V gene has CDR1 LGHDT and CDR2 YNNKEL (reference sequence). Trimming removed 1 base from V and 8 bases from J; junction bases left unmatched: 4. This CDR3 is built from 15 residues. The CDR3 spells CASSQVLAGGDEQFF. The CDR3, as DNA: TGTGCCAGCAGCCAAGTCCTAGCGGGAGGCGATGAGCAGTTCTTC.

The chain is built from TRBV6-1 and TRBJ2-7; D is perhaps TRBD2 (6 bases). Germline V gene lookup returns CDR1 MNHNS and CDR2 SASEGT. V was trimmed by 5 bases and J by 2 bases, leaving 16 bases between them. This CDR3 region has 15 residues. CDR3 sequence reads: CASSPVGLRTYEQYF. The CDR3 DNA reads as TGTGCCAGCAGTCCAGTGGGACTGAGGACCTACGAGCAGTACTTC.

This clonotype was counted a few times. This sequence joins TRBV27 and TRBJ2-7, with a tentative D call TRBD2 (6 bases). V gave up 2 bases and J gave up 2 bases, with 13 bases separating them. CDR1 MNHEY and CDR2 SMNVEV come from the germline V gene (reference sequence). The CDR3 is made up of 15 amino acids. CDR3 protein: CASSLEGGWAYEQYF. The CDR3, as DNA: TGTGCCAGCAGTTTAGAGGGAGGTTGGGCCTACGAGCAGTACTTC.

The genes are TRBV7-9 and TRBJ2-7; D is uncertain. Germline CDR1 SEHNR, CDR2 FQNEAQ (reference sequence). V was clipped by 4 bases and J by 4 bases, with 14 bases between them. This CDR3 has 14 amino acids. The CDR3 region is CASSSFITLYEQYF. The CDR3 DNA follows: TGTGCCAGCAGCTCTTTCATAACGCTATACGAGCAGTACTTC.

This clonotype was counted a few times. The genes are TRBV20-1 and TRBJ2-7; D perhaps matches TRBD2 (6 bases). CDR3 size: 14 residues. The V end lost 3 bases, the J end lost 0 bases, and 12 bases lay between the germline ends. The germline V gene encodes CDR1 DFQATT and CDR2 SNEGSKA (reference sequence). CDR3 loop: CSASRDFSSYEQYF. The CDR3 DNA sequence: TGCAGTGCTAGCAGGGACTTCAGCTCCTACGAGCAGTACTTC.

The rearrangement links TRBV5-1 to TRBJ1-2; no clear D gene. Germline CDR1 and CDR2: SGHRS and YFSETQ. There are 14 residues in the CDR3. Trimming pared 0 bases from V and 7 bases from J, leaving 13 bases between. This chain's CDR3 is CASSLGVTPSGYTF. In nucleotides, the CDR3 is TGCGCCAGCAGCTTGGGTGTCACACCCAGTGGCTACACCTTC.

The sample holds a few counts of this clonotype. The J gene is TRBJ1-1, the V gene TRBV3-1; the match to TRBD1 covers 10 bases. V was pared by 5 bases and J by 8 bases, with 14 bases of the junction left unmatched. This CDR3 spans 16 amino acids. Germline CDR1 is LGHDT and CDR2 is YNNKEL (reference sequence). The CDR3 loop is CASSFQPGQGSPEAFF. CDR3 DNA sequence: TGTGCCAGCAGCTTCCAACCGGGACAGGGGTCACCGGAAGCTTTCTTT. The full variable domain, with the rest looked up from reference TRBV3-1 and TRBJ1-1, is DTAVSQTPKYLVTQMGNDKSIKCEQNLGHDTMYWYKQDSKKFLKIMFSYNNKELIINETVPNRFSPKSPDKAHLNLHINSLELGDSAVYFCASSFQPGQGSPEAFFGQGTRLTVV.

The rearrangement joins TRBV6-5 to TRBJ2-2; 7 nucleotides match TRBD1. The CDR3 is 16 residues long. CDR1 and CDR2 (germline): MNHEY, SVGAGI. V lost 2 bases to trimming and J lost 2 bases; unmatched junction nucleotides: 5. In nucleotides, the CDR3 is TGTGCCAGCAGTTACGGGACAGTAATCAACACCGGGGAGCTGTTTTTT. It is translated as CASSYGTVINTGELFF.

This chain connects TRBV4-3 to TRBJ1-4, with D perhaps TRBD1 (5 bases). Trimming left V 1 base short and J 8 bases short, with 11 bases between. Germline-derived CDR1 and CDR2 are LGHNA and YSLEER. The CDR3 runs 14 residues. As DNA, the CDR3 is TGCGCCAGCAGCCAAGTCTCCGGGACCGAAAAACTGTTTTTT. Translated: CASSQVSGTEKLFF.

This clonotype has a handful of counts. The CDR3 sequence: CASSDTINYGYTF. In DNA form, the CDR3 reads TGTGCCAGCAGTGATACAATTAACTATGGCTACACCTTC. V usage is TRBV12-3 or TRBV12-4 and J usage is TRBJ1-2; D gene unclear. The CDR3 contains 13 residues. The ends were cut back, 5 bases at V and 1 base at J, with 8 bases in the middle.

A few counts support this clonotype. The V and J genes are TRBV5-5 and TRBJ2-3; D gene uncertain. Per the germline V gene, CDR1 is SGHKS and CDR2 is YYEKEE (reference sequence). The V gene lost 0 bases and the J gene lost 0 bases, with 11 bases spanning the gap. The CDR3 is 16 amino acids. CDR3 sequence reads: CASSLVETFSTDTQYF. The CDR3 DNA sequence: TGTGCCAGCAGCTTGGTGGAGACCTTTAGCACAGATACGCAGTATTTT.

The chain couples TRBV30 to TRBJ2-7, with a possible D match to TRBD1 (5 bases). The V gene lost 0 bases and the J gene lost 5 bases, with 14 bases spanning the gap. This CDR3 region has 14 residues. Germline loops: CDR1 GTSNPN, CDR2 SVGIG (reference sequence). In nucleotides, the CDR3 is TGTGCCTGGAGTGTGGGCAGGGTTTTCGACGAGCAGTACTTC. Amino acid sequence: CAWSVGRVFDEQYF. Full variable domain (missing parts from reference TRBV30 and TRBJ2-7): SQTIHQWPATLVQPVGSPLSLECTVEGTSNPNLYWYRQAAGRGLQLLFYSVGIGQISSEVPQNLSASRPQDRQFILSSKKLLLSDSGFYLCAWSVGRVFDEQYFGPGTRLTVT.

The V call is TRBV5-1, the J call TRBJ2-5, with D possibly TRBD1 on 5 matching bases. CDR1 is SGHRS, CDR2 YFSETQ, per germline. The length of the CDR3 is 15 residues. The V and J ends lost 0 bases and 2 bases respectively, with 11 bases between them. The CDR3 protein is CASSLAAGPQETQYF. In nucleotides, the CDR3 is TGCGCCAGCAGCTTGGCGGCAGGGCCGCAAGAGACCCAGTACTTC.

The rearrangement joins TRBV7-2 to TRBJ2-7, with 8 nucleotides matching TRBD2. The CDR3 spans 16 residues. Germline V gene lookup returns CDR1 SGHTA and CDR2 FQGNSA. V trimming: 5 bases; J trimming: 0 bases; junction bases outside the gene matches: 9. CDR3 DNA: TGTGCCAGCAGCCCTTTTTCGGGGGGGAGCTCCTACGAGCAGTACTTC. It specifies CASSPFSGGSSYEQYF.

The chain carries TRBV30 and TRBJ1-1, with D hard to call. This CDR3 spans 13 amino acids. Trimming removed 3 bases from V and 4 bases from J, with 12 bases in between. Germline V gene lookup returns CDR1 GTSNPN and CDR2 SVGIG (reference sequence). CDR3 protein: CAWSHGVGTEAFF. In DNA, the CDR3 is TGTGCCTGGAGCCACGGGGTAGGCACTGAAGCTTTCTTT.

J is TRBJ2-7 and V is TRBV27, with 10 bases matching TRBD2. J was trimmed by 2 bases and V by 2 bases; bases with no gene match: 3. The CDR3 extends over 15 amino acids. Per germline, CDR1 MNHEY and CDR2 SMNVEV (reference sequence). CDR3: CASSLTSGATYEQYF. In DNA form, the CDR3 reads TGTGCCAGCAGTTTAACTAGCGGGGCAACCTACGAGCAGTACTTC.

J is TRBJ1-4 and V is TRBV12-3 or TRBV12-4; no clear D. The CDR3 covers 14 residues. V lost 4 bases and J lost 5, with 11 bases in between. This CDR3 is CASSSIRVNEKLFF. DNA for the CDR3: TGTGCCAGCAGTTCCATACGGGTCAATGAAAAACTGTTTTTT.